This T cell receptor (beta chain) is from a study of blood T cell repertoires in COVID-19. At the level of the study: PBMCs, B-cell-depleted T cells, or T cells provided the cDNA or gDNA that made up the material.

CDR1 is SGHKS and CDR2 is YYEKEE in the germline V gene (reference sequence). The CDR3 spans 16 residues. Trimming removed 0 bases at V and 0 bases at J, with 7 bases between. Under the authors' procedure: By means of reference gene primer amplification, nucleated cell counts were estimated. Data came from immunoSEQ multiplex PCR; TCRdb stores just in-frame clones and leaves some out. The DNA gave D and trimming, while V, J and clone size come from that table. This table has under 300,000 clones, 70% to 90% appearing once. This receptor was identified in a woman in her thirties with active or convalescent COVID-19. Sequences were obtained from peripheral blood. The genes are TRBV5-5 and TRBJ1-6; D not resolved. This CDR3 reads CASSLERSSYNSPLHF. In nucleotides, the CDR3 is TGTGCCAGCAGCTTGGAGCGGAGCTCCTATAATTCACCCCTCCACTTT.